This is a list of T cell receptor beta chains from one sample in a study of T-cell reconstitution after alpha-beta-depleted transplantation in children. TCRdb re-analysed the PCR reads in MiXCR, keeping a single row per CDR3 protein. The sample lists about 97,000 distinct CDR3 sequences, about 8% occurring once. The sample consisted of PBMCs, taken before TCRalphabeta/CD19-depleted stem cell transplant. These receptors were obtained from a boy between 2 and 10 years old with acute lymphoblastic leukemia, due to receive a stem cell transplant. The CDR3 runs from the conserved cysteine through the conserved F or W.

CDR3aa: CASGDRGLGPQFF
j_gene: TRBJ2-1
len: 13
v_gene: TRBV2

CDR3aa: CASSTLRAPSGYTF
j_gene: TRBJ1-2
len: 14
v_gene: TRBV6-2/TRBV6-3

CDR3aa: CASSEFEQGAGNTIYF
j_gene: TRBJ1-3
len: 16
v_gene: TRBV7-2

CDR3aa: CSATDGGDYNSPLHF
j_gene: TRBJ1-6
len: 15
v_gene: TRBV20-1

CDR3aa: CASTDRDEQYF
j_gene: TRBJ2-7
len: 11
v_gene: TRBV2

CDR3aa: CSASRDYNEQFF
j_gene: TRBJ2-1
len: 12
v_gene: TRBV20-1

CDR3aa: CATSDQGRNTGELFF
j_gene: TRBJ2-2
len: 15
v_gene: TRBV24-1

CDR3aa: CASSPEASGGAGSYEQYF
j_gene: TRBJ2-7
len: 18
v_gene: TRBV3-1

CDR3aa: CASSLLLRSGGARDTQYF
j_gene: TRBJ2-3
len: 18
v_gene: TRBV11-2

CDR3aa: CASSAYGERGSYYEQFF
j_gene: TRBJ2-1
len: 17
v_gene: TRBV27

CDR3aa: CSVQRAGRETQYF
j_gene: TRBJ2-5
len: 13
v_gene: TRBV29-1

CDR3aa: CASSSGGVSYEQYF
j_gene: TRBJ2-7
len: 14
v_gene: TRBV5-1

CDR3aa: CASSPGQDFPYEQYF
j_gene: TRBJ2-7
len: 15
v_gene: TRBV4-2

CDR3aa: CSAPNVGQLGSKNIQYF
j_gene: TRBJ2-4
len: 17
v_gene: TRBV20-1

CDR3aa: CSALSTDRVGNTIYF
j_gene: TRBJ1-3
len: 15
v_gene: TRBV20-1

CDR3aa: CASSFGPGRGPSGANVLTF
j_gene: TRBJ2-6
len: 19
v_gene: TRBV11-2

CDR3aa: CASSPSGVAKNIQYF
j_gene: TRBJ2-4
len: 15
v_gene: TRBV9

CDR3aa: CASSQDYGYTF
j_gene: TRBJ1-2
len: 11
v_gene: TRBV11-2

CDR3aa: CASSPSRGTGELFF
j_gene: TRBJ2-2
len: 14
v_gene: TRBV3-1

CDR3aa: CASTTSGDYGYTF
j_gene: TRBJ1-2
len: 13
v_gene: TRBV5-5

CDR3aa: CAFCFKGRGATNEKLFF
j_gene: TRBJ1-4
len: 17
v_gene: TRBV3-1

CDR3aa: CASSGGRGIVGTEAFF
j_gene: TRBJ1-1
len: 16
v_gene: TRBV25-1

CDR3aa: CASSTRGEQPQHF
j_gene: TRBJ1-5
len: 13
v_gene: TRBV7-2

CDR3aa: CASSRGLAGGYNEQFF
j_gene: TRBJ2-1
len: 16
v_gene: TRBV28

CDR3aa: CASSPQTGTYGYTF
j_gene: TRBJ1-2
len: 14
v_gene: TRBV7-9

CDR3aa: CSARGYGAGRNNEQFF
j_gene: TRBJ2-1
len: 16
v_gene: TRBV20-1

CDR3aa: CSVDRAETQYF
j_gene: TRBJ2-5
len: 11
v_gene: TRBV29-1

CDR3aa: CASCLFSLSGGLTDTQYF
j_gene: TRBJ2-3
len: 18
v_gene: TRBV12-3/TRBV12-4

CDR3aa: CASTHPGTGTLTDTQYF
j_gene: TRBJ2-3
len: 17
v_gene: TRBV5-1

CDR3aa: CASSNKSYGYTF
j_gene: TRBJ1-2
len: 12
v_gene: TRBV3-1

CDR3aa: CASSTTSLAGVPYEQYF
j_gene: TRBJ2-7
len: 17
v_gene: TRBV7-2

CDR3aa: CASSSNRGLFSYEQYF
j_gene: TRBJ2-7
len: 16
v_gene: TRBV7-9

CDR3aa: CSARDVTGGDTQYF
j_gene: TRBJ2-3
len: 14
v_gene: TRBV20-1

CDR3aa: CASSLEGNTGELFF
j_gene: TRBJ2-2
len: 14
v_gene: TRBV5-1

CDR3aa: CASSLAPGALYEQYF
j_gene: TRBJ2-7
len: 15
v_gene: TRBV5-1

CDR3aa: CASSQVPRTGAYGYTF
j_gene: TRBJ1-2
len: 16
v_gene: TRBV4-3

CDR3aa: CASSLTWGGEFPYEQYF
j_gene: TRBJ2-7
len: 17
v_gene: TRBV7-2

CDR3aa: CSVGLWPGELFF
j_gene: TRBJ2-2
len: 12
v_gene: TRBV29-1

CDR3aa: CASRDPGQGAIGELFF
j_gene: TRBJ2-2
len: 16
v_gene: TRBV6-2/TRBV6-3

CDR3aa: CSAKLQDRNYGYTF
j_gene: TRBJ1-2
len: 14
v_gene: TRBV20-1

CDR3aa: CAISDQGSKAFF
j_gene: TRBJ1-1
len: 12
v_gene: TRBV10-3

CDR3aa: CASSPRLHQETQYF
j_gene: TRBJ2-5
len: 14
v_gene: TRBV7-9

CDR3aa: CASSGGMNAFF
j_gene: TRBJ1-1
len: 11
v_gene: TRBV5-1

CDR3aa: CASSLRDTASYEQYF
j_gene: TRBJ2-7
len: 15
v_gene: TRBV6-1

CDR3aa: CASSESGEQFF
j_gene: TRBJ2-1
len: 11
v_gene: TRBV25-1

CDR3aa: CSAHTIGAGDYNEQFF
j_gene: TRBJ2-1
len: 16
v_gene: TRBV20-1

CDR3aa: CASSAYMTAQNEQFF
j_gene: TRBJ2-1
len: 15
v_gene: TRBV14

CDR3aa: CASSGDRGRQFF
j_gene: TRBJ2-1
len: 12
v_gene: TRBV2

CDR3aa: CSARGGLRNEQYF
j_gene: TRBJ2-7
len: 13
v_gene: TRBV20-1

CDR3aa: CASSHLTSTDTQYF
j_gene: TRBJ2-3
len: 14
v_gene: TRBV3-1